The text below deals with one T cell receptor (beta chain). The data were obtained in a study of beta chain features in type 1 diabetes. Every isolated RNA sample was fully reverse transcribed, so sequencing captured expressed TCRB transcripts. The method was immunoSEQ multiplex PCR; TCRdb's version includes in-frame clones alone and lacks a portion of them. The table includes about 620,000 clones, 15% to 17% detected once. Germline V gene lookup returns CDR1 SEHNR and CDR2 FQNEAQ (reference sequence). The V gene lost 0 bases and the J gene lost 4 bases, with 12 bases spanning the gap. The length of the CDR3 is 16 residues.

The receptor was isolated from a man younger than 35 in good health. The gene calls are TRBV7-9 and TRBJ2-2; D perhaps matches TRBD2 (5 bases). Sequenced material: naive CD4+ T cells from blood. The DNA for the CDR3 is TGTGCCAGCAGCTTAGCGGTCCGGAGCGGCACCGGGGAGCTGTTTTTT. As protein: CASSLAVRSGTGELFF.